One sample yielded the 9 T cell receptor beta chains listed below, sequenced in a study of CXCR3-negative and CXCR3-positive naive CD8 T cells (dated by TCRdb to the late 2010s). For sequencing, a NextSeq 550 was employed. The Human TCR Profiling Kit (MiLaboratory) was used to prepare UMI-labeled 5' RACE TRB cDNA libraries. After reprocessing by TCRdb, each CDR3 protein sequence is one entry, and no DNA is given. The sample table holds around 81,000 distinct CDR3 sequences. The ten biggest clones cover roughly 1.5% of the sample. Sequencing was done on a sample of naive CXCR3- CD8+ T cells from blood. The cell subset or site label corresponds to: CD45RO-CCR7+CD27+CD95- naive CD8+ T cells lacking CXCR3 (TNR3-). These receptors were taken from a human donor in good health. Some clones in this sample may be carry-over from other donors' samples.

The chain has TRBV6-5 and TRBJ2-7; without DNA, the TCRdb call of TRBD2 cannot be checked. The V gene's germline CDR1 is MNHEY and CDR2 SVGAGI. This CDR3 contains 14 residues. The CDR3 loop reads CASSYYGGSYEQYF.

This sequence joins TRBV9 and TRBJ2-1. The CDR3 sequence is 17 residues long. Germline V gene lookup returns CDR1 SGDLS and CDR2 YYNGEE. The CDR3 sequence is CASSVEDFPRPYNEQFF.

The chain couples TRBV7-9 to TRBJ2-7; TCRdb outputs TRBD2, but without DNA this stays unchecked. Per the germline V gene, CDR1 is SEHNR and CDR2 is FQNEAQ (reference sequence). CDR3 length: 15 residues. The CDR3 here is CASLGTSGGYDEQYF. The entire variable domain, with the rest obtained from reference TRBV7-9 and TRBJ2-7, is as follows: DTGVSQNPRHKITKRGQNVTFRCDPISEHNRLYWYRQTLGQGPEFLTYFQNEAQLEKSRLLSDRFSAERPKGSFSTLEIQRTEQGDSAMYLCASLGTSGGYDEQYFGPGTRLTVT.

V gene TRBV12-3 or TRBV12-4 combines with J gene TRBJ1-5. The CDR3 has 14 amino acids. The CDR3 here is CASSFSDSNQPQHF.

The rearrangement links TRBV6-2 or TRBV6-3 to TRBJ2-7. CDR3 length: 13 residues. Germline V CDR1 and CDR2: MNHEY, SVGEGT. This CDR3 reads CASSTGTPYEQYF.

V and J are TRBV28 and TRBJ2-7; the D call from TCRdb, TRBD1, cannot be confirmed without DNA. The CDR3 length is 14 residues. Germline V gene data show CDR1 as MDHEN and CDR2 as SYDVKM. The CDR3 is CASSPPQTGYEQYF.

The chain couples TRBV4-3 to TRBJ2-1; lacking DNA, the TRBD2 call made by TCRdb goes unchecked. Germline CDR1 LGHNA, CDR2 YSLEER. CDR3 length: 20 residues. The CDR3: CASSQDRGLAGGDFYNEQFF.

This chain links TRBV20-1 with TRBJ2-1; the D call from TCRdb, TRBD1, cannot be confirmed without DNA. CDR1 is DFQATT, CDR2 SNEGSKA, per germline (reference sequence). The CDR3 length is 15 residues. This CDR3 reads CSALGDRGGVDEQFF.

The V gene is TRBV7-6, the J gene TRBJ2-3. The CDR3 sequence is 16 residues long. Germline V lookup: CDR1 SGHVS, CDR2 FNYEAQ. CDR3 in amino acids: CASSMVQQRSTDTQYF.